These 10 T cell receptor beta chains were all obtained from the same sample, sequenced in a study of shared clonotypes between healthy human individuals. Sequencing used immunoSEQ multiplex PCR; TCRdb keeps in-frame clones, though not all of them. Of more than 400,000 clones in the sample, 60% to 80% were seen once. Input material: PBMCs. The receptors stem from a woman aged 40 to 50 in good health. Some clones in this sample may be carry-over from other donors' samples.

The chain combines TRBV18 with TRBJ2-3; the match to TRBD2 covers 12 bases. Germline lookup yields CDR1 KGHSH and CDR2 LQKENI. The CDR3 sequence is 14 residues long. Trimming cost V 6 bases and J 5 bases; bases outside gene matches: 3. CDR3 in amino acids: CASSLAGGQDTQYF. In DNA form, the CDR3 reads TGTGCCAGCTCCCTAGCGGGAGGGCAAGATACGCAGTATTTT.

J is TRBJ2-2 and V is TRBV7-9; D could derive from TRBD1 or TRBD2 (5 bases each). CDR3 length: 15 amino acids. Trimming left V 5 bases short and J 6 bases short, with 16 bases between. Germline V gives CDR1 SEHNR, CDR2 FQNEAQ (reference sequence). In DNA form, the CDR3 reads TGTGCCAGCAGCCCCGATTCTCCGGGGCCCGGGGAGCTGTTTTTT. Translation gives CASSPDSPGPGELFF.

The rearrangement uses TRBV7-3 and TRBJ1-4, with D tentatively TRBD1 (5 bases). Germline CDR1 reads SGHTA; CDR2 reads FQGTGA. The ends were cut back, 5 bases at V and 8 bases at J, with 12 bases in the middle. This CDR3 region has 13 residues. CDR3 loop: CASSQGLGEKLFF. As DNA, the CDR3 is TGTGCCAGCAGCCAGGGCCTGGGCGAAAAACTGTTTTTT.

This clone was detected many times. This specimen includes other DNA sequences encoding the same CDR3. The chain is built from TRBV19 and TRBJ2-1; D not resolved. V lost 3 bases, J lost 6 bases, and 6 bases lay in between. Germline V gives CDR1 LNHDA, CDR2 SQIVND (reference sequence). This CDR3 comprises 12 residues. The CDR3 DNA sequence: TGTGCCAGTAGTATTAGGAGCAATGAGCAGTTCTTC. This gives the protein CASSIRSNEQFF.

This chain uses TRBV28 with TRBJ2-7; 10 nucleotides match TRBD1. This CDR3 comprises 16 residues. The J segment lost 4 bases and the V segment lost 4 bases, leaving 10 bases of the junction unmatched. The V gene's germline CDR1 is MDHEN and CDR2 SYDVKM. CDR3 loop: CASSSPGGDRGYEQYF. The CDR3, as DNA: TGTGCCAGCAGTTCCCCCGGGGGGGACAGGGGATACGAGCAGTACTTC.

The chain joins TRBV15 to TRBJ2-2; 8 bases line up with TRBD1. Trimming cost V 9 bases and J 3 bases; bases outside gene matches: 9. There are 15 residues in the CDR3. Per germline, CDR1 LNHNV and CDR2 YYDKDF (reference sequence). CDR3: CATRTGLLDTGELFF. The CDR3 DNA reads TGTGCCACTAGGACAGGGCTATTAGACACCGGGGAGCTGTTTTTT.

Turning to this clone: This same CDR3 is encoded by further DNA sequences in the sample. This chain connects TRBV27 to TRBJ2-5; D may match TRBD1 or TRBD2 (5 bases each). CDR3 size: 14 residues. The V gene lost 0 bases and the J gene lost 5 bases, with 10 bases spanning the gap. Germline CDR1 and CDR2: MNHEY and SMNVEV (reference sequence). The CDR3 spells CASSLSYWGETQYF. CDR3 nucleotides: TGTGCCAGCAGTTTATCGTACTGGGGGGAGACCCAGTACTTC.

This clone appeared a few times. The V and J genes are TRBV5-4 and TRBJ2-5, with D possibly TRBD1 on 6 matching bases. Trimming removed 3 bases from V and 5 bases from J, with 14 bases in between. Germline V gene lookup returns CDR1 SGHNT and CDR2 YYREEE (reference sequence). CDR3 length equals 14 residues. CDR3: CASSSRTAGETQYF. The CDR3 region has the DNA TGTGCCAGCAGCTCCCGGACAGCCGGGGAGACCCAGTACTTC.

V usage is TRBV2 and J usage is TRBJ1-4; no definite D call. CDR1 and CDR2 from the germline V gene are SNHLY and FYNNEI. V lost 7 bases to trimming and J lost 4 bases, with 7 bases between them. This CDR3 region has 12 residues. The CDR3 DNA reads TGTGCCAGCATGGGAATTAATGAAAAACTGTTTTTT. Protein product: CASMGINEKLFF.

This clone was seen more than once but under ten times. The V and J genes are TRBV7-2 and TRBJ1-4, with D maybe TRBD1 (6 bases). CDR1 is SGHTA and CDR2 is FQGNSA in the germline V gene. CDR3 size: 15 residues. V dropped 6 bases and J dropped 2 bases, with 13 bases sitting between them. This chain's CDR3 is CASREQGRTNEKLFF. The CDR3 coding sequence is TGTGCCAGCAGGGAACAGGGCCGTACTAATGAAAAACTGTTTTTT.